These 15 T cell receptor beta chains share one sample of origin, sequenced in a study of blood T cell repertoires in COVID-19. Assay: immunoSEQ multiplex PCR; the TCRdb copy retains only in-frame clones and omits some. The repertoire has over 80,000 clones, about 91% of them found once; the top ten carry about 1.8%. Sequences were obtained from peripheral blood. All receptors derive from a human donor with active COVID-19. The donor label of this sample is uncertain.

The chain combines TRBV4-3 with TRBJ2-7, with 8 bases matching TRBD1. CDR1 is LGHNA and CDR2 is YSLEER in the germline V gene. J was trimmed by 8 bases and V by 0 bases; bases with no gene match: 9. The CDR3 spans 15 residues. CDR3 DNA sequence: TGCGCCAGCAGCCAAGACGGGACAGGCTATGGAAAGCAGTACTTC. Its protein product is CASSQDGTGYGKQYF.

J is TRBJ2-3 and V is TRBV5-1, with TRBD1 matching 11 bases. The trim removed 4 bases at V and 1 base at J, leaving 5 bases unmatched. Germline values: CDR1 SGHRS, CDR2 YFSETQ. This CDR3 is 16 amino acids long. Written as DNA, the CDR3 is TGCGCCAGCAGCCTTGGGGGACAGGGGGGCACAGATACGCAGTATTTT. Its translation: CASSLGGQGGTDTQYF.

The chain employs TRBV6-6 and TRBJ1-1, with D tentatively TRBD1 (5 bases). Germline V gene lookup returns CDR1 MNHNY and CDR2 SVGAGI (reference sequence). Trimming cost V 7 bases and J 6 bases, with 21 bases left between them. This CDR3 contains 15 residues. DNA of the CDR3: TGTGCCAGCATCGGCGGGGACCGGGGCTCTCCTGAAGCTTTCTTT. Amino acid sequence: CASIGGDRGSPEAFF.

The CDR3 protein is CASSLATAANSPLHF. Written as DNA, the CDR3 is TGTGCCAGCAGCTTAGCGACGGCGGCCAATTCACCCCTCCACTTT. This chain joins TRBV7-2 and TRBJ1-6; D is uncertain. CDR1 and CDR2 (germline): SGHTA, FQGNSA. The CDR3 sequence is 15 residues long. Trimming shortened V by 0 bases and J by 7 bases, and 10 bases separated the two germline ends.

The J gene is TRBJ2-7, the V gene TRBV6-5; 11 nucleotides agree with TRBD2. Unmatched junction bases numbered 7, after V lost 7 bases and J lost 2 bases. Germline V CDR1 and CDR2: MNHEY, SVGAGI. CDR3 length: 15 amino acids. The DNA for the CDR3 is TGTGCCAGCACCCCACTAGCGGGGGAGACCTACGAGCAGTACTTC. It translates to CASTPLAGETYEQYF.

A note on this clone: Additional DNA sequences in this sample encode the identical CDR3. The V gene is TRBV7-2, the J gene TRBJ2-1, with TRBD2 matching 15 bases. Trimming cost V 4 bases and J 7 bases; bases outside gene matches: 2. The germline CDR1 and CDR2 sequences are SGHTA and FQGNSA. This CDR3 region has 15 residues. The CDR3 spells CASSSGTSGGNEQFF. CDR3 sequence (DNA): TGTGCCAGCAGCTCCGGGACTAGCGGGGGGAATGAGCAGTTCTTC.

This clone was seen just once. The V and J genes are TRBV27 and TRBJ2-3; weak D call: TRBD2 (5 bases). This CDR3 is 14 amino acids long. V gave up 5 bases and J gave up 2 bases, with 11 bases separating them. Per germline, CDR1 MNHEY and CDR2 SMNVEV (reference sequence). Here the CDR3 DNA reads TGTGCCAGCAGTCCCGGACTTTACACAGATACGCAGTATTTT. The encoded protein is CASSPGLYTDTQYF.

V gene TRBV19 combines with J gene TRBJ1-3, with TRBD1 matching over 8 bases. Germline CDR1 is LNHDA and CDR2 is SQIVND (reference sequence). The junction had 10 bases not matched to a gene; V was cut back by 3 bases and J by 0 bases. This CDR3 region has 18 residues. CDR3 sequence reads: CASSMTWRQGASGNTIYF. The CDR3 DNA sequence: TGTGCCAGTAGTATGACCTGGCGGCAGGGGGCCTCTGGAAACACCATATATTTT.

The V call is TRBV5-1, the J call TRBJ2-3, with D possibly being TRBD1 (6 bases). Trimming took off 0 bases at V and 2 bases at J, with 31 bases between the two ends. Germline CDR1 and CDR2: SGHRS and YFSETQ. This CDR3 contains 22 residues. The CDR3 bases are TGCGCCAGCAGCTTGGGTTCTACAGGGAAGGCAGCGTCGAGAAGGGTCACAGATACGCAGTATTTT. Translating gives CASSLGSTGKAASRRVTDTQYF.

The chain recombines TRBV7-2 with TRBJ1-2; D not certain. This CDR3 is built from 14 residues. The germline V gene encodes CDR1 SGHTA and CDR2 FQGNSA. V lost 5 bases, J lost 3 bases, and 13 bases lay in between. The CDR3 loop reads CASSQRSRDYGYTF. CDR3 DNA sequence: TGTGCCAGCAGCCAAAGGTCCCGGGACTATGGCTACACCTTC.

The V and J genes are TRBV27 and TRBJ1-1; 8 bases fit TRBD1. This CDR3 comprises 15 residues. The junction had 5 bases not matched to a gene; V was cut back by 3 bases and J by 2 bases. CDR1 is MNHEY and CDR2 is SMNVEV in the germline V gene (reference sequence). The CDR3 sequence: CASSFIGQGNTEAFF. CDR3 nucleotide sequence: TGTGCCAGCAGTTTTATCGGACAGGGCAACACTGAAGCTTTCTTT.

The chain couples TRBV3-1 (or the pseudogene TRBV3-2) to TRBJ2-2; TRBD1 agrees at 9 bases. This CDR3 comprises 17 residues. V lost 4 bases to trimming and J lost 3 bases; unmatched junction nucleotides: 9. Germline loops: CDR1 LGHDT, CDR2 YNNKEL (reference sequence). Written as DNA, the CDR3 is TGTGCCAGCAGCCCACAACAGGGGGCGCAGGACACCGGGGAGCTGTTTTTT. This translates into CASSPQQGAQDTGELFF.

The CDR3 DNA sequence: TGTGCCAGCAGCTTCGGGACTAGCGGGGGTCAAGAGACCCAGTACTTC. This sequence encodes CASSFGTSGGQETQYF. The gene calls are TRBV11-3 and TRBJ2-5; 14 bases are shared with TRBD2. The length of the CDR3 is 16 residues. Germline-derived CDR1 and CDR2 are SGHNT and YENEEA. V dropped 3 bases and J dropped 2; count of bases not matched to a gene: 2.

This clone has just one count. Written as DNA, the CDR3 is TGTGCCATCAGTGAGGGTTTGGGGGGGCGCGATGGCTACACCTTC. Its protein product is CAISEGLGGRDGYTF. This chain uses TRBV10-3 with TRBJ1-2, with D maybe TRBD1 (6 bases). Germline V gene sequence: CDR1 ENHRY, CDR2 SYGVKD. The CDR3 contains 15 residues. The germline V and J ends were trimmed by 2 bases and 6 bases, with 16 bases remaining between them.

This chain connects TRBV19 to TRBJ2-3; a possible D gene is TRBD1 (6 bases). Germline V lookup: CDR1 LNHDA, CDR2 SQIVND (reference sequence). Trimming took off 7 bases at V and 2 bases at J, with 16 bases between the two ends. This CDR3 contains 15 residues. DNA of the CDR3: TGTGCCAGTACCGGACAGTCCGGATCCACAGATACGCAGTATTTT. Its translation: CASTGQSGSTDTQYF.